These T cell receptor beta chains were read from a single sample in a study of a mutant IDH1 vaccine in newly diagnosed glioma. Produced via immunoSEQ multiplex PCR; TCRdb's table is partial and in-frame only. The table has around 50,000 clones, 70% to 90% seen once. The specimen was PBMCs, collected from a glioma patient treated with radiotherapy, temozolomide or both. Receptor source: a man aged 35 to 55 with glioma. The CDR3 runs from the conserved cysteine through the conserved F or W.

v_call cdr3_aa
TRBV5-1 CASSPGQPNTEAFF
TRBV11-3 CASSPIGTGSGELFF
TRBV6-1 CASPKDTGGTDTQYF
TRBV7-9 CASSVAAGGGLWEQYF
TRBV7-6 CASSLEGAGRGQSGRLYEQYF
TRBV19 CASTRSERSNTGELFF
TRBV9 CASSVGGGPDEQFF
TRBV5-4 CASSSEGGRSGTGTDTQYF
TRBV5-1 CASSFLAGGTGELFF
TRBV7-2 CASSPVPSRGPDTQYF
TRBV7-9 CASKGQEDSSGNTIYF
TRBV5-1 CASSLGLAGVESEQFF
TRBV29-1 CSVVKREFYNEQFF
TRBV2 CASSEGGWRPEAFF
TRBV15 CATSREGRSGNTIYF
TRBV11-2 CASSPGNGFQETQYF
TRBV30 CAWSIRGNGYEQYF
TRBV10-3 CAISDGQVNRETQYF
TRBV5-1 CASSKGQGATEAFF
TRBV20-1 CSAFYRYEQYF
TRBV4-3 CASSQDGRGRTNEKLFF
TRBV7-2 CASSLNRGRGAFF
TRBV28 CASSLAGYEQYF
TRBV27 CASQVGRGSSYEQYF
TRBV7-6 CASSAGGSSYNEQFF
TRBV7-9 CASSLVSWGYNEQFF